This TCR beta chain derives from a study of blood T cell repertoires in COVID-19 (dated by TCRdb to the early 2020s). With regard to the full study: The collaborator samples originated in the United States, Italy and Spain and spanned the acute and convalescent phases of COVID-19. The prospective study material was composed of cDNA or gDNA derived from T cells, B-cell-depleted T cells, or PBMCs. The dataset comprised deeply sampled blood TCRbeta repertoires from subjects exposed to, actively infected with, or recovered from COVID-19. A freely available public database, intended as a resource for researchers studying the immune response to SARS-CoV-2, is where the repertoires were released. Samples were obtained from the ongoing ImmuneRACE study (first 160 participants) and from some 1,200 subjects provided by 6 global collaborators. Nearly every sample came with metadata listing a de-identified subject ID, COVID-19 status, age in years and sex. HLA class I and class II types, where available, came from metadata supplied by the sample provider rather than from assay-based typing. Overall results and qualifications from the work: The amount of clinical and demographic metadata varied by source and participant and was provided uncurated.

TCRbeta CDR3 regions were amplified from genomic DNA using the immunoSEQ Assay, a bias-controlled multiplex PCR. As for the authors' bioinformatics: Nucleated cell counts per sample were estimated from amplification of reference gene primers within the assay. To quantify the absolute abundance of each unique TCRbeta CDR3 rearrangement, sequence reads were collapsed and filtered. Productive Simpson clonality was computed per sample as the square root of Simpson's diversity index over productive rearrangements. Imported from immuneACCESS, the table was reduced by TCRdb to in-frame sequences with V and J called. These copies leave out some clones; in studies compared against another copy, an unresolved V gene accounts for under half, and the cause of the remainder is not known. The V and J calls and clone size are taken from that table; D and trimming were inferred from the DNA. The sample has around 27,000 clones on record, about 94% of them singletons. The ten largest make up 4% to 5% of the sample.

Whole blood was collected in K2EDTA tubes by collaborating institutions according to the institutions' own protocols. Collaborator samples were shipped for TCRbeta analysis as frozen whole blood, isolated PBMCs, or DNA extracted from either sample type. From cysteine to phenylalanine, the CDR3 is 14 amino acids long. CDR3 DNA only is kept here, 42 bases in frame from base 1. CDR1 and CDR2, per the germline V gene, are SGHTA and FQGNSA. To note about this clone: Its antigen is not yet known. The junction departs from the called germline gene at one end, perhaps through a read error.

The sequence was collected from a human donor with active COVID-19. The donor label of this sample is uncertain. Sequencing input: peripheral blood. The sequence joins TRBV7-2 to TRBJ2-1, with TRBD2 identical over 14 junction bases. The nucleotide sequence reads as follows: TGTGCCAGCAGCTTAGCGCGGACTAGCGGGGGGATCGTCTTC. This gives the protein CASSLARTSGGIVF.